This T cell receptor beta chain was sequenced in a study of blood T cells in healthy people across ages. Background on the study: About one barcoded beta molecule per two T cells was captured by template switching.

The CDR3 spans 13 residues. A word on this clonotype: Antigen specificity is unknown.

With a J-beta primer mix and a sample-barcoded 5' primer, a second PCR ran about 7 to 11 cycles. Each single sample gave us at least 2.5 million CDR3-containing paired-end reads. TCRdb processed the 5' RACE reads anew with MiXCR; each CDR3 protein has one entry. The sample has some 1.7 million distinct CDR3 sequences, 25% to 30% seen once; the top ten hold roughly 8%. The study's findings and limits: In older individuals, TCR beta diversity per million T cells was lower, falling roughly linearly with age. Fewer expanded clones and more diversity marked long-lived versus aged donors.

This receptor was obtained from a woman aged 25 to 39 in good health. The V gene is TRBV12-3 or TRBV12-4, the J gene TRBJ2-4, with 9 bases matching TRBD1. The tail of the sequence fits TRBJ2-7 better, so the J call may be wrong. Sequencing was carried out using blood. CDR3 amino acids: CANRQGGPYEQYF. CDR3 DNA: TGTGCCAACAGACAGGGGGGCCCCTACGAGCAGTACTTC.